A single sample gave rise to the 9 T cell receptor beta chains below, sequenced in a study of blood T cell repertoires in COVID-19. Profiling relied on immunoSEQ multiplex PCR, and the TCRdb table lists in-frame clones only, not all of them. Found here are 300,000 to 350,000 clones, roughly 89% of them singletons; the top ten hold around 1%. The sequencing input was peripheral blood. These receptors were obtained from a woman aged 40 to 50 with COVID-19, enrolled during active disease.

The V call is TRBV9, the J call TRBJ2-7; D unclear. The length of the CDR3 is 14 residues. The V end lost 1 base, the J end lost 2 bases, and 10 bases lay between the germline ends. Germline V lookup: CDR1 SGDLS, CDR2 YYNGEE. The CDR3 DNA follows: TGTGCCAGCAGCGTAAACCAGATCCCCTACGAGCAGTACTTC. Its protein product is CASSVNQIPYEQYF. Full variable domain (missing parts from reference TRBV9 and TRBJ2-7): DSGVTQTPKHLITATGQRVTLRCSPRSGDLSVYWYQQSLDQGLQFLIQYYNGEERAKGNILERFSAQQFPDLHSELNLSSLELGDSALYFCASSVNQIPYEQYFGPGTRLTVT.

This CDR3 reads CASSATGTGGYNEQFF. CDR3 nucleotides: TGTGCCAGCAGCGCAACCGGGACAGGGGGCTACAATGAGCAGTTCTTC. This sequence joins TRBV9 and TRBJ2-1; 11 nucleotides match TRBD1. The germline V gene encodes CDR1 SGDLS and CDR2 YYNGEE. The CDR3 runs to 16 residues. V lost 3 bases, J lost 3 bases, and 5 bases stayed unmatched.

The rearrangement links TRBV11-2 to TRBJ2-5; D possibly corresponds to TRBD2 (5 bases). The V gene lost 0 bases and the J gene lost 7 bases, with 12 bases spanning the gap. Germline lookup yields CDR1 SGHAT and CDR2 FQNNGV. The CDR3 totals 14 residues. The chain's CDR3 is CASSLEATGGTQYF. DNA for the CDR3: TGTGCCAGCAGCTTAGAGGCCACCGGAGGGACCCAGTACTTC.

This rearrangement joins TRBV28 to TRBJ2-1; 11 bases fit TRBD2. J gave up 3 bases and V 3 bases, and 4 bases lay outside the gene matches. The CDR3 covers 16 residues. Germline loops: CDR1 MDHEN, CDR2 SYDVKM. Here the CDR3 reads CASSFGGTSGYNEQFF. CDR3 sequence (DNA): TGTGCCAGCAGTTTCGGGGGGACTAGCGGCTACAATGAGCAGTTCTTC.

This chain joins TRBV28 and TRBJ2-7, with 7 bases identical to TRBD1. The V gene end was trimmed by 6 bases and the J gene end by 3 bases; junction bases not matched to a gene: 11. The CDR3 extends over 15 amino acids. Germline CDR1 MDHEN, CDR2 SYDVKM. DNA of the CDR3: TGTGCCAGCAGCCCCCTCGGGGACAGTCGCTACGAGCAGTACTTC. It yields the protein CASSPLGDSRYEQYF.

The chain carries TRBV27 and TRBJ1-2; 8 bases map to TRBD1. The V gene end was trimmed by 4 bases and the J gene end by 5 bases; junction bases not matched to a gene: 9. Germline V gives CDR1 MNHEY, CDR2 SMNVEV (reference sequence). This CDR3 is 15 amino acids long. The CDR3 DNA is TGTGCCAGCAGTTCACCCGGGACAGGCTGGTATGGCTACACCTTC. Encoded protein: CASSSPGTGWYGYTF.

This chain links TRBV5-1 with TRBJ2-3; possibly TRBD2 for D (5 bases). V gave up 4 bases and J gave up 2 bases, with 14 bases separating them. Germline V gene lookup returns CDR1 SGHRS and CDR2 YFSETQ. CDR3 length equals 15 residues. CDR3 region: CASSPRESSTDTQYF. CDR3 sequence (DNA): TGCGCCAGCAGCCCTAGGGAGAGTTCCACAGATACGCAGTATTTT.

The chain uses TRBV6-5 and TRBJ1-1; perhaps TRBD1 as D (6 bases). Trimming left V 0 bases short and J 3 bases short, with 11 bases between. The germline CDR1 and CDR2 sequences are MNHEY and SVGAGI. This CDR3 has 15 residues. The CDR3 reads CASSYSYRVDTEAFF. Written as DNA, the CDR3 is TGTGCCAGCAGTTACTCATACAGGGTAGACACTGAAGCTTTCTTT.

At least ten counts were recorded for this clone. The chain uses TRBV18 and TRBJ1-3; 9 nucleotides line up with TRBD1. CDR3 length equals 16 residues. Germline trimming cut 6 bases from V and 3 bases from J; bases unmatched to any gene: 9. The germline V gene has CDR1 KGHSH and CDR2 LQKENI. The DNA for the CDR3 is TGTGCCAGCTCGCTACCTACGGGACAGGGTGGAAACACCATATATTTT. Translated, it gives CASSLPTGQGGNTIYF.